Described below is a single T cell receptor beta chain sequence and its context. Its antigen remains undetermined. No qualities accompany the bases; no much larger clone lies one base away. The sample has other DNA sequences that encode this CDR3 too. Each collaborating institution followed its own protocols to collect whole blood in K2EDTA tubes. Collaborator samples were shipped for TCRbeta analysis as frozen whole blood, isolated PBMCs, or DNA extracted from either sample type. This entry belongs to a study of blood T cell repertoires in COVID-19 (dated by TCRdb to the early 2020s). The study in broad terms: Samples from collaborators originated in the United States, Italy and Spain and spanned both the acute and convalescent phases of COVID-19. The prospective study material was composed of cDNA or gDNA derived from T cells, B-cell-depleted T cells, or PBMCs. Deeply sampled blood TCRbeta repertoires from subjects exposed to, actively infected with, or recovered from COVID-19 were included in the dataset. The repertoires were released in a freely available public database meant as a resource for research on the immune response to SARS-CoV-2. Samples came from the ongoing ImmuneRACE study (first 160 participants) plus 1,254 subjects from 6 global collaborators. The sample metadata nearly always contained a de-identified subject ID, COVID-19 status, age in years and sex. Where HLA class I and class II types were available, the types were taken from metadata supplied by the sample provider, not from assay-based typing.

The immunoSEQ Assay, a bias-controlled multiplex PCR, was used to amplify TCRbeta CDR3 regions from genomic DNA. The study's processing was this. Within the assay, amplification of reference gene primers was used to estimate how many nucleated cells each sample contained. To quantify the absolute abundance of each unique TCRbeta CDR3 rearrangement, sequence reads were collapsed and filtered. For each sample, productive Simpson clonality was calculated by taking the square root of Simpson's diversity index across productive rearrangements. TCRdb took over this immuneACCESS table, retaining in-frame rearrangements with V and J assigned. Such tables are incomplete; in checked studies, under half of the missing clones stem from an unresolved V gene, and the remainder is unexplained. D and trimming were read from the DNA, whereas the V and J calls and clone size are those reported in that table. The sample profile shows roughly 200,000 clones; 84% of them were found once. The ten largest account for 15% to 20% of the sample.

What the research found in general, with its limitations: The amount of clinical and demographic metadata varied by source and participant and was provided uncurated.

CDR1 and CDR2 (MNHEY, SVGEGT) derive from the germline V gene. V loses 2 bases, J loses 6 bases, and the germline ends lie 5 bases apart. The CDR3 numbers 12 residues from cysteine through phenylalanine. The DNA shown is the 36-base CDR3, in frame from base 1. Sequencing used peripheral blood. The sequence was obtained from an elderly woman with active or convalescent COVID-19. The chain links TRBV6-2 or TRBV6-3 with TRBJ1-5; there is no confident call for the D gene. The DNA sequence is TGTGCCAGCAGTTACGGAGGTCAGCCCCAGCATTTT. It translates as CASSYGGQPQHF.